The text below deals with one T cell receptor (beta chain). Its antigen remains unidentified. No much larger clone is present one base from it, and per-base qualities are unavailable. Libraries were made using the immunoSEQ multiplex PCR assay. For most patients, genomic DNA was subjected to high-throughput TCR-beta CDR3 sequencing by Adaptive Biotechnologies. Turning to the authors' computational methods: Adaptive's ImmunoSEQ software supplied the TCR sequencing data for around 19 patients, while MiXCR and VDJtools were used to process a few other patients. Because the origin of CDR3 nucleotide sequences shared between donor and recipient could not be assigned, those sequences were removed. To count as alloreactive, a clone needed at least 2-fold expansion over unstimulated cells and a minimum CFSE-low frequency of 0.002% (template counts) or 0.001% (read counts). Clones were considered mappable if detected in sequenced pre-transplant spleen, lymph node, or MLR CFSE-low populations of the donor or recipient. The cumulative frequency of alloreactive clones was calculated as a percentage of all sequences, weighted by copy number. TCRdb retrieved this table from immuneACCESS and kept in-frame rearrangements only. Not all clones are present; in checked studies, unresolved V genes account for under half, and no reason is known for the remainder. That table furnishes V, J and clone size, whereas the DNA furnished D and trimming. The sample table contains tens of thousands of clones; only one count was recorded for 92% of them. In total, the top ten clones hold 0.65% to 0.75% of the sample.

This sample is part of a study of graft-versus-host responses after intestinal transplantation (dated by TCRdb to about 2021). Concerning the study at large: Multivisceral, liver-intestinal, or isolated intestinal transplants were received by the recipients. After intestinal transplantation, graft-versus-host and host-versus-graft alloreactive T cell clones in the graft, circulation and bone marrow were tracked using bulk TCR-beta CDR3 sequencing. Samples from a few later patients were sequenced in-house on an Illumina MiSeq with MiXCR processing rather than by the commercial service. A peak of at least 4% donor T cells among recipient peripheral blood mononuclear cells was the definition used for donor T cell macrochimerism. The cohort enrolled approximately 24 intestinal transplant recipients including one retransplant, and a few patients lacking pretransplant specimens were excluded. Every recipient was given anti-thymocyte globulin induction, then maintenance tacrolimus and steroids for 2 to 4 years. To identify alloreactive clones, pre-transplant mixed lymphocyte reaction products were sequenced and compared with unstimulated pre-transplant donor and recipient T cells.

Study-level results and caveats: Early after transplant, declines in HvG clones were associated with peak levels of circulating GvH clones. GvH clones were detected in recipient bone marrow, and some appeared earlier in ileal mucosa or blood, consistent with an intestinal mucosal origin. The relatively low number and heterogeneity of intestinal transplant patients limited the conclusions. In the allografts of patients with donor T cell macrochimerism, GvH to HvG T cell clonal ratios were high.

In the first month after transplant, blood samples were collected up to 4 times, and after that at least monthly when available. Sequencing used PBMCs, obtained 98 days after intestinal transplantation. The receptor was isolated from a human patient who received an intestinal transplant, so some T cells may come from the graft donor.

CDR3 sequence: CASSLSTGLGGETQYF. At the DNA level, the sequence is TGTGCCAGCAGTTTATCGACGGGACTAGGGGGGGAGACCCAGTACTTC. Recombination joined TRBV27 with TRBJ2-5; a stretch of 8 junction bases matches TRBD2. V is pruned by 0 bases and J by 5 bases, leaving 8 bases of the junction without a gene match. Its CDR3 holds 16 amino acids, cysteine through phenylalanine. Only CDR3 DNA is held: 48 bases, read in frame from base 1. Taken from the germline V gene (reference sequence), the CDR1 and CDR2 loops are MNHEY and SMNVEV.